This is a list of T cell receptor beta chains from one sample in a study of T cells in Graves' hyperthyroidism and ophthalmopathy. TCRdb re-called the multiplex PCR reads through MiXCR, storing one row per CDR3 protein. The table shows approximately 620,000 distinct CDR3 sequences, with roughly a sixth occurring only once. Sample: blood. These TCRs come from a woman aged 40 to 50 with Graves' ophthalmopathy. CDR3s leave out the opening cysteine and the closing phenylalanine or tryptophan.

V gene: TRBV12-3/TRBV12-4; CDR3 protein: ASSLFGLNEQF
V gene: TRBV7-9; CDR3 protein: ASSYGNAQGTQY
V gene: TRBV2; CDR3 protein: ASIATGTVYNEQF
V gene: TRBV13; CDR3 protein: ASSLTSLAGTDTQY
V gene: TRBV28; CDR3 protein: ASSSPGTVGETQY
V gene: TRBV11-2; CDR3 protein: ASSSQNAGTDTQY
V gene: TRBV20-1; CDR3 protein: SARGTPGAQETQY
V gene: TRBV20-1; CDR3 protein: SAPGQLNTEAF
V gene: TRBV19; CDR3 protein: ASNSIDRNTGELF
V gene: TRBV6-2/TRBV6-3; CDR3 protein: ASSAGTSGGVQETQY
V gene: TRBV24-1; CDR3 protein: ATSDPSNYHGYT
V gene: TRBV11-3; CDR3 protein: ASSFQYNSPLH
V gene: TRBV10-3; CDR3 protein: AISESGASAEAF
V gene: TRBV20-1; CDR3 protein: SAPAAGTPTDTQY
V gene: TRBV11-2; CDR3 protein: ASTAPGGNYGYT
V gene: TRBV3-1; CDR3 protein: ASSHSGRLNIQY
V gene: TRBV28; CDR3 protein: ASSLGGARIDTQY
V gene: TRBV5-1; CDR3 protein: ASSLLTDNEQF
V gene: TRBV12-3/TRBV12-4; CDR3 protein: ASSFTGQSYNEQF
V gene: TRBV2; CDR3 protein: ASSASLAGLSTDTQY
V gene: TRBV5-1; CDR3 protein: ASSLSAGDYPQY
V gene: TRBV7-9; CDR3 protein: ASSLMTSTDTQY
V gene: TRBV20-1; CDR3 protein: SARDWSSYEQY
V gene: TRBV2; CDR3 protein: ASRIDREPGELF
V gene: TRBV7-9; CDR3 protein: ASSLGEVPGTDTQY
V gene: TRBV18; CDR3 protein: ASSPLPQNTEAF
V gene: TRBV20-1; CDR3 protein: SARRGEEGYT
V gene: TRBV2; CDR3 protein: ASRVGGSGVATEAF
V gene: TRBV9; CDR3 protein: ASSPSDGAPNTEAF